This T cell receptor (beta chain) was sequenced in a study of STAT5B mutations in CD4+ large granular lymphocyte leukemia. The germline CDR1 and CDR2 sequences are SGDLS and YYNGEE. The length of the CDR3 is 13 residues. Trimming pared 4 bases from V and 5 bases from J, leaving 10 bases between. Generated by immunoSEQ multiplex PCR, the TCRdb table keeps only in-frame clones and is missing some. This sample yields 30,000 to 35,000 clones, of which less than 80% are seen a single time; about 3% belongs to the top ten. V and J are TRBV9 and TRBJ1-5, with D possibly matching TRBD1 (5 bases). This TCR came from a human donor in good health. Sequencing used CD4+ T cells from blood buffy coats. The CDR3 bases are TGTGCCAGCAGCCCCACGACAGATCAGCCCCAGCATTTT. Protein product: CASSPTTDQPQHF.